This T cell receptor beta chain emerged from a study of T cell changes during pregnancy in multiple sclerosis. The CDR3 runs 17 residues. After removal of 4 bases from V and 0 bases from J, the junction contained 10 bases not matched to a gene. CDR1 SGHTA and CDR2 FQGTGA come from the germline V gene. Assay: immunoSEQ multiplex PCR; the TCRdb copy retains only in-frame clones and omits some. The data hold under 30,000 clones, with 89% observed a single time. The chain has TRBV7-3 and TRBJ2-3, with 7 bases lining up with TRBD2. Sample: CD8+ T cells from peripheral blood mononuclear cells, taken in the second trimester of pregnancy. This TCR derives from a female donor with multiple sclerosis, enrolled in a pregnancy study. The CDR3 DNA is TGTGCCAGCAGCTCATTGGCTAGCGGTTTGAGCACAGATACGCAGTATTTT. It codes for CASSSLASGLSTDTQYF.